Presented here are 16 T cell receptor beta chains from one specimen sequenced in a study of technical replicates of blood from several donors. Generated by immunoSEQ multiplex PCR, the TCRdb table keeps only in-frame clones and is missing some. This table holds 65,000 to 80,000 clones, 80% to 95% found once. What was sequenced was T cells isolated from PBMCs. Receptor source: a human donor in good health.

The chain is built from TRBV19 and TRBJ1-1, with TRBD1 matching over 11 bases. With 5 bases clipped from V and 10 bases from J, the junction kept 9 bases outside the gene matches. Germline CDR1 LNHDA, CDR2 SQIVND (reference sequence). The CDR3 length is 14 residues. In DNA form, the CDR3 reads TGTGCCAGTAGTTACCCGGGACAGGGGGTCGGAGCTTTCTTT. Protein sequence: CASSYPGQGVGAFF.

This chain uses TRBV7-9 with TRBJ2-7; weak D call: TRBD1 (5 bases). Germline values: CDR1 SEHNR, CDR2 FQNEAQ (reference sequence). This CDR3 is 14 amino acids long. Trimming pared 4 bases from V and 3 bases from J, leaving 13 bases between. CDR3 nucleotides: TGTGCCAGCAGCTATGTAGGGGTCGGCTACGAGCAGTACTTC. Protein: CASSYVGVGYEQYF.

The chain couples TRBV6-1 to TRBJ2-7; perhaps TRBD1 as D (6 bases). This CDR3 contains 12 residues. Germline-derived CDR1 and CDR2 are MNHNS and SASEGT. Trimming removed 2 bases from V and 5 bases from J, with 7 bases in between. The CDR3 sequence: CASSEQGNEQYF. The CDR3 nucleotides read TGTGCCAGCAGTGAACAGGGGAACGAGCAGTACTTC.

The genes are TRBV30 and TRBJ1-1; possibly TRBD1 for D (5 bases). V lost 3 bases and J lost 1, with 6 bases in between. The germline CDR1 and CDR2 sequences are GTSNPN and SVGIG (reference sequence). This CDR3 contains 12 residues. The CDR3 bases are TGTGCCTGGAGCGGGGGGAACACTGAAGCTTTCTTT. This sequence encodes CAWSGGNTEAFF. The whole variable domain, remainder taken from reference TRBV30 and TRBJ1-1, is SQTIHQWPATLVQPVGSPLSLECTVEGTSNPNLYWYRQAAGRGLQLLFYSVGIGQISSEVPQNLSASRPQDRQFILSSKKLLLSDSGFYLCAWSGGNTEAFFGQGTRLTVV.

V and J are TRBV27 and TRBJ2-2; D may be TRBD1 (6 bases). The CDR3 sequence is 17 residues long. V was cut by 2 bases and J by 0 bases, with 13 bases left in between. Germline V gene data show CDR1 as MNHEY and CDR2 as SMNVEV (reference sequence). The CDR3 loop reads CASSLGSGHSNTGELFF. The CDR3 bases are TGTGCCAGCAGTTTAGGGTCGGGACATTCGAACACCGGGGAGCTGTTTTTT.

This clone turned up a few times. V and J are TRBV2 and TRBJ1-2; D possibly corresponds to TRBD1 (6 bases). Germline V lookup: CDR1 SNHLY, CDR2 FYNNEI. The CDR3 runs 11 residues. With 6 bases removed from V and 8 bases from J, the gap between germline ends came to 10 bases. As DNA, the CDR3 is TGTGCCAGCAGCGGGGGGCAAGGCTACACCTTC. The encoded protein is CASSGGQGYTF.

The gene calls are TRBV28 and TRBJ1-1; no clear D. Trimming pared 2 bases from V and 1 base from J, leaving 8 bases between. In germline, CDR1 is MDHEN, CDR2 SYDVKM. This CDR3 has 14 residues. CDR3 nucleotides: TGTGCCAGCAGTTTAAGCTACGGGAACACTGAAGCTTTCTTT. Translated: CASSLSYGNTEAFF.

Concerning this clone: The same CDR3 is also encoded by other DNA sequences in this sample. The chain combines TRBV7-3 with TRBJ2-7; 7 nucleotides line up with TRBD1. Germline CDR1 is SGHTA and CDR2 is FQGTGA. The V and J ends lost 1 base and 3 bases, in that order; junction bases with no gene match: 0. The CDR3 is 13 amino acids. The CDR3 DNA follows: TGTGCCAGCAGCTTAAGGGACAGCTACGAGCAGTACTTC. Translated: CASSLRDSYEQYF. Based on the CDR3 plus reference TRBV7-3 and TRBJ2-7, the full variable domain is GAGVSQTPSNKVTEKGKYVELRCDPISGHTALYWYRQSLGQGPEFLIYFQGTGAADDSGLPNDRFFAVRPEGSVSTLKIQRTERGDSAVYLCASSLRDSYEQYFGPGTRLTVT.

V is TRBV9 and J is TRBJ1-2, with D possibly TRBD1 on 5 matching bases. The CDR3 loop spans 16 amino acids. The germline CDR1 and CDR2 sequences are SGDLS and YYNGEE. Trimming left V 4 bases short and J 5 bases short, with 21 bases between. This CDR3 reads CASSSNPGAAPYGYTF. The DNA of the CDR3 is TGTGCCAGCAGCAGCAACCCTGGGGCAGCCCCGTATGGCTACACCTTC.

The chain links TRBV7-8 to TRBJ2-1; D might be TRBD1 (6 bases). The CDR3 runs 16 residues. Germline CDR1 SGHVS, CDR2 FQNEAQ. Trimming removed 1 base from V and 7 bases from J, with 17 bases in between. The CDR3 sequence is CASSLDRTAPSNEQFF. CDR3 coding DNA: TGTGCCAGCAGCTTAGATAGGACAGCGCCTTCTAATGAGCAGTTCTTC.

This sequence joins TRBV5-4 and TRBJ2-3; 11 nucleotides match TRBD1. The CDR3 runs 14 residues. Germline V gene data show CDR1 as SGHNT and CDR2 as YYREEE (reference sequence). V lost 4 bases and J lost 5; bases outside the gene matches: 3. The CDR3 here is CASSMGTGGDTQYF. The CDR3 bases are TGTGCCAGCAGCATGGGGACAGGGGGAGATACGCAGTATTTT. The entire variable domain, with the rest obtained from reference TRBV5-4 and TRBJ2-3, is as follows: ETGVTQSPTHLIKTRGQQVTLRCSSQSGHNTVSWYQQALGQGPQFIFQYYREEENGRGNFPPRFSGLQFPNYSSELNVNALELDDSALYLCASSMGTGGDTQYFGPGTRLTVL.

The chain has TRBV7-2 and TRBJ2-1; D is unclear. This CDR3 is 11 amino acids long. V lost 5 bases to trimming and J lost 8 bases, with 7 bases between them. CDR1 SGHTA and CDR2 FQGNSA come from the germline V gene. The CDR3 sequence: CASSLSYEQFF. The CDR3 bases are TGTGCCAGCAGCCTGTCTTATGAGCAGTTCTTC.

The chain couples TRBV15 to TRBJ2-5; TRBD2 is a possible D gene (5 bases). V lost 1 base, J lost 2 bases, and 20 bases lay in between. This CDR3 region has 18 residues. Germline V lookup: CDR1 LNHNV, CDR2 YYDKDF (reference sequence). The CDR3 sequence is CATSRGAYRAAAQETQYF. CDR3 in DNA: TGTGCCACCAGCAGAGGGGCTTATCGAGCGGCGGCACAAGAGACCCAGTACTTC.

The chain combines TRBV2 with TRBJ2-7; D is possibly TRBD1 (6 bases). The CDR3 is 13 amino acids. V lost 4 bases to trimming and J lost 3 bases, with 10 bases between them. Germline V gives CDR1 SNHLY, CDR2 FYNNEI. CDR3 protein: CASSGGRGYEQYF. DNA for the CDR3: TGTGCCAGCAGTGGTGGCAGGGGCTACGAGCAGTACTTC. Variable domain in full (rest from reference TRBV2 and TRBJ2-7): EPEVTQTPSHQVTQMGQEVILRCVPISNHLYFYWYRQILGQKVEFLVSFYNNEISEKSEIFDDQFSVERPDGSNFTLKIRSTKLEDSAMYFCASSGGRGYEQYFGPGTRLTVT.

The chain couples TRBV4-3 to TRBJ2-7, with TRBD2 matching 10 bases. The CDR3 sequence is 15 residues long. The V gene end was trimmed by 2 bases and the J gene end by 5 bases; junction bases not matched to a gene: 6. The V gene's germline CDR1 is LGHNA and CDR2 YSLEER. The CDR3 nucleotides read TGCGCCAGCAGCCAAAACAGCGGGAGGGCCGACGAGCAGTACTTC. It codes for CASSQNSGRADEQYF.

Only a few counts were recorded for this clone. This sequence joins TRBV10-1 and TRBJ1-5, with TRBD1 as a possible D gene (5 bases). Germline-derived CDR1 and CDR2 are WNHNN and SYGVQD (reference sequence). CDR3 size: 12 residues. V was pared by 7 bases and J by 7 bases, with 11 bases between. DNA for the CDR3: TGCGCCAGCAAAGGGGAAAAGCAGCCCCAGCATTTT. It translates to CASKGEKQPQHF.